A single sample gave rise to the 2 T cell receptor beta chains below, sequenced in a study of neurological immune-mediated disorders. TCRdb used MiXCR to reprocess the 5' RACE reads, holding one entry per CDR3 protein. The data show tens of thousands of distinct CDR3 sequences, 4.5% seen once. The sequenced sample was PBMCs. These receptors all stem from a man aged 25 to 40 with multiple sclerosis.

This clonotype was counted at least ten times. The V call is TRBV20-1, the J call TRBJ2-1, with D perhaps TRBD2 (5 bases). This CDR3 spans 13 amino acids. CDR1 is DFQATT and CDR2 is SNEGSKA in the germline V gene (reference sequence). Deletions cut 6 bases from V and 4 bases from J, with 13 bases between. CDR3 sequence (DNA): TGCAGTGCCCCCCGGGGATTGTACAATGAGCAGTTCTTC. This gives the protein CSAPRGLYNEQFF.

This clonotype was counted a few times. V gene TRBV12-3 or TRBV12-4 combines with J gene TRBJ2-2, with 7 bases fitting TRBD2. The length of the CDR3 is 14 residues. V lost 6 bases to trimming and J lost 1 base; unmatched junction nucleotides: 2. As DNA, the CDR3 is TGTGCCAGCAGGAAGCGGGGGAACACCGGGGAGCTGTTTTTT. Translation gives CASRKRGNTGELFF.